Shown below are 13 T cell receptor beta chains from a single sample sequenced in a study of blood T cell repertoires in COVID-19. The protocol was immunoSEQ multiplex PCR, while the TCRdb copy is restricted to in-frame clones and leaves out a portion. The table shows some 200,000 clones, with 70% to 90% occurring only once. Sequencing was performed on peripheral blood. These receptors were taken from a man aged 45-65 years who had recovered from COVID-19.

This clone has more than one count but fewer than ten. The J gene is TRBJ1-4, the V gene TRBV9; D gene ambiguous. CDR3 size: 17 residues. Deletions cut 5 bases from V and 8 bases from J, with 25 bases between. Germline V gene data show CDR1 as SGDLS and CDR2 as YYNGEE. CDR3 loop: CASSPSVRASRGEKLFF. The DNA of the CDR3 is TGTGCCAGCAGTCCCTCTGTGAGGGCAAGCCGAGGGGAAAAACTGTTTTTT.

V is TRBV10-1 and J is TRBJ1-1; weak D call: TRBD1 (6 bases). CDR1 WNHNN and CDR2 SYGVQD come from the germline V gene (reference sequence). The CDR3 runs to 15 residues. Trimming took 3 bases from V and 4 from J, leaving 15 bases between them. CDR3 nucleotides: TGCGCCAGCAGTGATGGGGGGGCCGGTGGCACTGAAGCTTTCTTT. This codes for CASSDGGAGGTEAFF.

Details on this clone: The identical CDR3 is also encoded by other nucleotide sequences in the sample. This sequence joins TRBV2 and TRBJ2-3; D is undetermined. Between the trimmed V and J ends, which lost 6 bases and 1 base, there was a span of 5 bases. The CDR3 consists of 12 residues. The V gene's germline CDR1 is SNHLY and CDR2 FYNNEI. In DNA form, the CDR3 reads TGTGCCAGCAGCTTAGGCACAGATACGCAGTATTTT. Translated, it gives CASSLGTDTQYF.

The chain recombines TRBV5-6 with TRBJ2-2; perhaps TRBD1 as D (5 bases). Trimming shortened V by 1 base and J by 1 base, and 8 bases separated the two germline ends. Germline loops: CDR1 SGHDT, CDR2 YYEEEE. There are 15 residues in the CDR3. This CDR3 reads CASSLQGLNTGELFF. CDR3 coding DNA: TGTGCCAGCAGCTTGCAGGGATTGAACACCGGGGAGCTGTTTTTT.

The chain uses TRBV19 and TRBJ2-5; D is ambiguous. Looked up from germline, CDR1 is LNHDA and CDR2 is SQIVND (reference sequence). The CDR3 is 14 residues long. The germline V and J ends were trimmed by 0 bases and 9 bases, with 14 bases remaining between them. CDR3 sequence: CASSIDLGHKAQYF. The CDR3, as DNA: TGTGCCAGTAGTATAGATCTAGGCCATAAGGCCCAGTACTTC.

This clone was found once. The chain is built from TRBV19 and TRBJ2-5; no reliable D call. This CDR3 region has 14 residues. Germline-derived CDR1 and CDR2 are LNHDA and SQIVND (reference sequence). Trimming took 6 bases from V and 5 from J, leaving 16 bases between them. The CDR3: CASRPTMTAETQYF. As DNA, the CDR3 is TGTGCCAGTAGGCCTACTATGACTGCGGAGACCCAGTACTTC.

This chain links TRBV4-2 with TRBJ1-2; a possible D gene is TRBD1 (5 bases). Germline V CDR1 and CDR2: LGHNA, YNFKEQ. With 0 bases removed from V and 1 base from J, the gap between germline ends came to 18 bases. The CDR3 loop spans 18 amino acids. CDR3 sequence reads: CASSQDEGTGLLNYGYTF. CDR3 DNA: TGTGCCAGCAGCCAAGATGAGGGGACGGGACTACTTAACTATGGCTACACCTTC.

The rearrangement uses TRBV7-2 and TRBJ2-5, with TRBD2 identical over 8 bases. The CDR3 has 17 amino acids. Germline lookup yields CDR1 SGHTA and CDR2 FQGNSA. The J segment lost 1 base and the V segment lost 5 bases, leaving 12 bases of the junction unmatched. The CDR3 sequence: CASSPVPAGAFQETQYF. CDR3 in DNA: TGTGCCAGCAGCCCTGTCCCAGCGGGGGCCTTCCAAGAGACCCAGTACTTC.

CDR3 nucleotides: TGTGCCAGCAGCCAACTACTAGAGGTCTACGAGCAGTACTTC. Amino acids: CASSQLLEVYEQYF. V is TRBV3-1 (or the pseudogene TRBV3-2) and J is TRBJ2-7; D is perhaps TRBD2 (5 bases). CDR1 and CDR2 from the germline V gene are LGHDT and YNNKEL (reference sequence). The CDR3 runs to 14 residues. Deletions cut 2 bases from V and 3 bases from J, with 11 bases between.

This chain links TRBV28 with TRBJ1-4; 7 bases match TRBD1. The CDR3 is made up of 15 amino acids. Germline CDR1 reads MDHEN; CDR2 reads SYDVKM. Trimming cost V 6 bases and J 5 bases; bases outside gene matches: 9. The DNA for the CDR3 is TGTGCCAGCAGGTGGCCGGGACAGCGAAATGAAAAACTGTTTTTT. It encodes CASRWPGQRNEKLFF. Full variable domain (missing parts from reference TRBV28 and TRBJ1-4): DVKVTQSSRYLVKRTGEKVFLECVQDMDHENMFWYRQDPGLGLRLIYFSYDVKMKEKGDIPEGYSVSREKKERFSLILESASTNQTSMYLCASRWPGQRNEKLFFGSGTQLSVL.

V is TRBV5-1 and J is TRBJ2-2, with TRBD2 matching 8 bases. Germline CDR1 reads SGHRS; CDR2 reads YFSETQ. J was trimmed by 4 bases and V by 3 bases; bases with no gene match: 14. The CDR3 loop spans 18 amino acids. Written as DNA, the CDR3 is TGCGCCAGCAGCTCCCTTCCCTCAAGCGGGAGCCTCACCGGGGAGCTGTTTTTT. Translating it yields CASSSLPSSGSLTGELFF.

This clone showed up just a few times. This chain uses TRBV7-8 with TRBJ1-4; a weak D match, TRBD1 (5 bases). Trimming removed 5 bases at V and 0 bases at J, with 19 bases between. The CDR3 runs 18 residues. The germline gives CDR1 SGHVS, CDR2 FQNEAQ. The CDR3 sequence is CASSLRAKQSATNEKLFF. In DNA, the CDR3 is TGTGCCAGCAGCCTCAGGGCCAAACAGAGCGCAACTAATGAAAAACTGTTTTTT.

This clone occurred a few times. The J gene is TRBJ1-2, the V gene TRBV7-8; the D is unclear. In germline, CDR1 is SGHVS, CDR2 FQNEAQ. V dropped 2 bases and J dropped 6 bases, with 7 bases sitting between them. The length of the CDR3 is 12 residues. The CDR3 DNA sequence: TGTGCCAGCAGCTTAAACGAGGATGGCTACACCTTC. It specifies CASSLNEDGYTF.